This T cell receptor (beta chain) stems from a study of response to subunit inactivated influenza vaccine. Broader study findings: The authors suggested that few new T cells are recruited per seasonal influenza vaccination.

CDR1 DFQATT and CDR2 SNEGSKA come from the germline V gene (reference sequence). The CDR3 totals 11 residues. TCRdb fed the RT-PCR reads into MiXCR, producing one record per CDR3 protein. The sample holds about 780,000 distinct CDR3 sequences, roughly 20% seen once. Worth noting for this clonotype: Its antigen is unidentified.

This specimen was PBMCs from blood, taken 5 to 6 days after vaccination. This TCR derives from a man in his forties or fifties who received an inactivated influenza vaccine. The rearrangement joins TRBV20-1 to TRBJ2-7; D remains ambiguous. For the CDR3, the DNA is TGCAGCGCAACCATATCCTACGAGCAGTACTTC. This encodes CSATISYEQYF.